The rows below give T cell receptor beta chains drawn from one sample of a study of OX40 agonist ivuxolimab in advanced cancers. Sequencing was performed with immunoSEQ multiplex PCR; in TCRdb, only in-frame clones are kept and a portion is missing. Of some 94,000 clones listed, 80% to 95% are singletons. This specimen consisted of CD4+ or CD8+ T cells sorted from blood, obtained in a trial of the OX40 agonist ivuxolimab. These receptors were obtained from an adult with an advanced solid tumor such as melanoma, head and neck, liver or kidney cancer. Both conserved end residues are trimmed from each CDR3. The order of the fields is V gene, J gene, clone size, CDR3 protein. Size is omitted from some rows. Given values are once, few, many or a class for expanded clones.

V: TRBV9
J: TRBJ2-3
size: NA
CDR3: ASGGPPGIDTQY

V: TRBV4-1
J: TRBJ1-2
size: NA
CDR3: ASSQVREYGYT

V: TRBV19
J: TRBJ1-5
size: few
CDR3: ASSLNRAQPQH

V: TRBV7-9
J: TRBJ2-7
size: NA
CDR3: ASSWDPKNEQY

V: TRBV27
J: TRBJ2-1
size: NA
CDR3: ASSLSTRGYYNEQF

V: TRBV5-1
J: TRBJ2-7
size: NA
CDR3: ASSQGTGQGYKQY

V: TRBV7-2
J: TRBJ2-2
size: NA
CDR3: ASSLTRDRPNTGELF

V: TRBV6-5
J: TRBJ2-3
size: NA
CDR3: ASGGSTDTQY

V: TRBV4-1
J: TRBJ2-7
size: NA
CDR3: ASSQGDTYEQY

V: TRBV30
J: TRBJ1-1
size: NA
CDR3: AWSRSQGAGGAEAF

V: TRBV30
J: TRBJ2-1
size: NA
CDR3: AWMGGEQF

V: TRBV27
J: TRBJ1-3
size: NA
CDR3: ARTALGNTIY

V: TRBV4-3
J: TRBJ1-2
size: NA
CDR3: ASSQDRGGANYGYT

V: TRBV27
J: TRBJ2-1
size: NA
CDR3: ASSFLSGRIHNEQF

V: TRBV4-1
J: TRBJ1-1
size: NA
CDR3: ASSQEGGRGLNTEAF

V: TRBV9
J: TRBJ2-7
size: NA
CDR3: ASSVALDSYEQY

V: TRBV19
J: TRBJ1-2
size: NA
CDR3: ASSIWLHNYGYT

V: TRBV4-1
J: TRBJ1-6
size: NA
CDR3: ASSQGGQGNSPLH

V: TRBV5-4
J: TRBJ1-1
size: NA
CDR3: AGSWGQGNTEAF

V: TRBV4-3
J: TRBJ2-7
size: NA
CDR3: ASSAGTGLIYEQY

V: TRBV7-6
J: TRBJ2-1
size: NA
CDR3: ASSPRGQGFLDYNEQF

V: TRBV6-1
J: TRBJ2-7
size: NA
CDR3: ATTDRHSYEQY

V: TRBV4-1
J: TRBJ1-4
size: once
CDR3: ASSQDNEKLF

V: TRBV11-2
J: TRBJ1-6
size: NA
CDR3: ASSLDWGNSPLH

V: TRBV27
J: TRBJ1-5
size: NA
CDR3: ASRFRGGNQPQH

V: TRBV30
J: TRBJ1-1
size: few
CDR3: AWSVGEGTEAF

V: TRBV27
J: TRBJ1-5
size: NA
CDR3: ASSLHYSNQPQH

V: TRBV2
J: TRBJ2-3
size: NA
CDR3: ASFPLAGGPTDTQY

V: TRBV23-1
J: TRBJ2-7
size: NA
CDR3: ASSQSGTGDEQY

V: TRBV29-1
J: TRBJ1-5
size: NA
CDR3: SVTLTGSGDQPQH

V: TRBV5-1
J: TRBJ1-2
size: NA
CDR3: ASSLEEGGDGYT

V: TRBV11-2
J: TRBJ2-7
size: NA
CDR3: ASSSSYEQY

V: TRBV15
J: TRBJ1-2
size: NA
CDR3: ATSRDMKGDRGYT

V: TRBV7-2
J: TRBJ2-3
size: once
CDR3: ASSTIAGGTDTQY

V: TRBV30
J: TRBJ1-2
size: NA
CDR3: AWSDTNYGYT

V: TRBV27
J: TRBJ2-7
size: NA
CDR3: ASSLQGAYEQY

V: TRBV6-5
J: TRBJ2-2
size: NA
CDR3: ASRTLAGNTGELF

V: TRBV9
J: TRBJ2-1
size: NA
CDR3: ASRDPLNGLYNEQF

V: TRBV10-2
J: TRBJ2-7
size: once
CDR3: ASSETEGAPVY

V: TRBV4-3
J: TRBJ2-7
size: NA
CDR3: ASSQGDSGASYEQY

V: TRBV11-2
J: TRBJ1-2
size: NA
CDR3: ASSSRTGNYGYT

V: TRBV6-5
J: TRBJ1-2
size: NA
CDR3: ASSYSPEGINYGYT

V: TRBV5-1
J: TRBJ1-3
size: NA
CDR3: ASRGTGILNTIY

V: TRBV5-1
J: TRBJ2-1
size: NA
CDR3: ASSLRSGDNEQF

V: TRBV5-6
J: TRBJ2-1
size: NA
CDR3: ASSSPGQKLDEQF

V: TRBV27
J: TRBJ2-1
size: few
CDR3: ASSLYPPLAGENNEQF

V: TRBV2
J: TRBJ2-1
size: NA
CDR3: ASSEEGSHSGGALDEQF

V: TRBV25-1
J: TRBJ2-5
size: NA
CDR3: ASSEFAVLETQY

V: TRBV11-3
J: TRBJ2-1
size: NA
CDR3: ASSGRQGYEQF

V: TRBV6-5
J: TRBJ2-4
size: NA
CDR3: ASSYWDREAKNIQY

V: TRBV30
J: TRBJ1-5
size: NA
CDR3: AWSLGENQPQH

V: TRBV5-6
J: TRBJ1-1
size: NA
CDR3: ASSLGTANTEAF

V: TRBV30
J: TRBJ1-2
size: NA
CDR3: AWMRGRWDGYT

V: TRBV7-9
J: TRBJ2-7
size: NA
CDR3: ASSLGTSGTRVYEQY

V: TRBV27
J: TRBJ2-2
size: once
CDR3: ASSLDGPNTGELF